These 25 T cell receptor beta chains originate from one sample sequenced in a study of cytomegalovirus exposure and HLA in healthy donors. Both 60 Vbeta primers and 13 Jbeta primers went into the PCR. Clones were read by immunoSEQ multiplex PCR, and TCRdb kept only the in-frame ones, dropping some. The table lists 120,000 or so clones, over 70% of them singletons. Sequencing was performed on PBMCs. Receptor source: a woman aged 45 to 65 in good health and CMV-seronegative.

V is TRBV10-3 and J is TRBJ2-5; weak D call: TRBD1 (6 bases). Germline CDR1 is ENHRY and CDR2 is SYGVKD. Trimming shortened V by 3 bases and J by 3 bases, and 11 bases separated the two germline ends. The CDR3 sequence is 14 residues long. The CDR3: CAISDIDRKETQYF. The DNA for the CDR3 is TGTGCCATCAGTGACATCGACAGGAAAGAGACCCAGTACTTC.

This clone was seen a few times. The chain has TRBV6-5 and TRBJ1-4; D is unclear. Between the trimmed V and J ends, which lost 11 bases and 7 bases, there was a span of 14 bases. CDR1 MNHEY and CDR2 SVGAGI come from the germline V gene. The CDR3 length is 12 residues. The CDR3 coding sequence is TGTGCCGTCGGGGTTCGGGGTGAAAAACTGTTTTTT. Its protein product is CAVGVRGEKLFF.

The chain is built from TRBV20-1 and TRBJ1-1; unclear D gene. V dropped 1 base and J dropped 11 bases, with 11 bases sitting between them. Germline V lookup: CDR1 DFQATT, CDR2 SNEGSKA (reference sequence). This CDR3 has 11 residues. The CDR3 spells CSARVRAGAFF. The CDR3 DNA follows: TGCAGTGCTAGAGTGAGGGCGGGGGCTTTCTTT.

V is TRBV28 and J is TRBJ2-7; weak D call: TRBD2 (5 bases). This CDR3 contains 13 residues. The V gene lost 4 bases and the J gene lost 7 bases, with 14 bases spanning the gap. Germline-derived CDR1 and CDR2 are MDHEN and SYDVKM. The CDR3 region has the DNA TGTGCCAGCAGTTCCTCGACGAGGAGGGAGCAGTACTTC. It translates to CASSSSTRREQYF.

This sequence joins TRBV6-5 and TRBJ2-7, with TRBD1 matching 8 bases. Unmatched junction bases numbered 10, after V lost 7 bases and J lost 5 bases. CDR1 and CDR2 from the germline V gene are MNHEY and SVGAGI. The CDR3 is 14 residues long. CDR3 sequence reads: CASNPGQGGHEQYF. The CDR3 DNA is TGTGCCAGCAACCCAGGACAGGGAGGCCACGAGCAGTACTTC.

The chain links TRBV19 to TRBJ2-3; 7 bases match TRBD2. Losses at the gene ends were 4 bases for V and 8 bases for J; bases not matched to a gene: 9. The CDR3 consists of 14 residues. Germline V lookup: CDR1 LNHDA, CDR2 SQIVND (reference sequence). The CDR3 protein is CASSKREASGTQYF. DNA of the CDR3: TGTGCCAGTAGTAAACGGGAGGCCAGCGGTACGCAGTATTTT. The full variable domain, completed using reference TRBV19 and TRBJ2-3, is DGGITQSPKYLFRKEGQNVTLSCEQNLNHDAMYWYRQDPGQGLRLIYYSQIVNDFQKGDIAEGYSVSREKKESFPLTVTSAQKNPTAFYLCASSKREASGTQYFGPGTRLTVL.

In DNA, the CDR3 is TGTGCCAGCAGCGCCCGGACGCGGGGGATGAACACTGAAGCTTTCTTT. Residues: CASSARTRGMNTEAFF. V usage is TRBV11-2 and J usage is TRBJ1-1; maybe TRBD1 (5 bases). The V gene lost 5 bases and the J gene lost 0 bases, with 16 bases spanning the gap. CDR1 is SGHAT and CDR2 is FQNNGV in the germline V gene. This CDR3 region has 16 residues.

This rearrangement joins TRBV7-8 to TRBJ1-2; no clear D gene. The V gene's germline CDR1 is SGHVS and CDR2 FQNEAQ. This CDR3 comprises 13 residues. V lost 8 bases to trimming and J lost 5 bases, with 15 bases between them. The CDR3 nucleotides are TGTGCCAGCGGTCCCAGGAACCCTTATGGCTACACCTTC. Translated: CASGPRNPYGYTF.

This clone was detected a few times. The chain has TRBV5-5 and TRBJ2-5; the D gene is possibly TRBD1 (5 bases). V lost 0 bases and J 11 bases, leaving 17 bases between the germline ends. From germline, CDR1 is SGHKS and CDR2 YYEKEE (reference sequence). This CDR3 region has 14 residues. The CDR3 region has the DNA TGTGCCAGCAGCTTGGTCCAGGGCCTGGGTGAGCAGTACTTC. It specifies CASSLVQGLGEQYF.

The CDR3: CASSLGGGWDNQPQHF. CDR3 DNA: TGTGCCAGCAGCCTTGGTGGAGGGTGGGACAATCAGCCCCAGCATTTT. This rearrangement joins TRBV7-8 to TRBJ1-5; D is undetermined. With 5 bases removed from V and 3 bases from J, the gap between germline ends came to 17 bases. Germline V lookup: CDR1 SGHVS, CDR2 FQNEAQ. The CDR3 runs 16 residues.

The table lists this clone with a count of one. The gene calls are TRBV14 and TRBJ2-1, with 8 bases that match TRBD1. This CDR3 has 14 residues. Germline CDR1 SGHDN, CDR2 FVKESK. V dropped 0 bases and J dropped 9; count of bases not matched to a gene: 4. The CDR3 region is CASSQERQGPEQFF. As DNA, the CDR3 is TGTGCCAGCAGCCAAGAAAGACAGGGGCCTGAGCAGTTCTTC.

This clone was observed a single time. V gene TRBV10-3 combines with J gene TRBJ1-1; D might be TRBD1 (6 bases). The CDR3 is 14 amino acids. Germline CDR1 is ENHRY and CDR2 is SYGVKD. Trimming left V 7 bases short and J 5 bases short, with 17 bases between. The CDR3 sequence: CAIKEGGAPTEAFF. In nucleotides, the CDR3 is TGTGCCATCAAAGAAGGGGGGGCGCCGACTGAAGCTTTCTTT.

The genes are TRBV5-4 and TRBJ2-4; D gene uncertain. With 0 bases removed from V and 6 bases from J, the gap between germline ends came to 10 bases. This CDR3 is built from 14 residues. CDR1 is SGHNT and CDR2 is YYREEE in the germline V gene (reference sequence). CDR3 residues: CASSLDGGRNIQYF. The CDR3 nucleotides are TGTGCCAGCAGCTTGGACGGCGGCAGAAACATTCAGTACTTC.

Only a few counts were recorded for this clone. This sequence joins TRBV27 and TRBJ2-3, with D perhaps matching TRBD2 (5 bases). The CDR3 is made up of 15 amino acids. CDR1 is MNHEY, CDR2 SMNVEV, per germline (reference sequence). Trimming took off 3 bases at V and 4 bases at J, with 14 bases between the two ends. In DNA form, the CDR3 reads TGTGCCAGCAGTTTCCTCCCCCCCGGGGCAGATACGCAGTATTTT. This codes for CASSFLPPGADTQYF.

The CDR3, as DNA: TGTGCCAGCAGTTACCACGGGACAGGGGTTCTAAGGGGGCGTGAAGCTTTCTTT. As protein: CASSYHGTGVLRGREAFF. The V call is TRBV28, the J call TRBJ1-1; 10 bases match TRBD1. The CDR3 loop spans 18 amino acids. Germline V gene lookup returns CDR1 MDHEN and CDR2 SYDVKM. V shed 4 bases, J shed 7 bases, and the junction held 18 bases outside the gene matches.

This chain uses TRBV6-5 with TRBJ1-2, with no clear D. CDR3 length: 14 residues. Trimming stripped 0 bases from V and 10 bases from J, with 15 bases between. From germline, CDR1 is MNHEY and CDR2 SVGAGI. In DNA form, the CDR3 reads TGTGCCAGCAGTTACTCTTGGGCTCCGTCTGACTACACCTTC. Encoded protein: CASSYSWAPSDYTF.

The rearrangement uses TRBV11-3 and TRBJ2-1; D not certain. This CDR3 spans 12 amino acids. Trimming took off 5 bases at V and 7 bases at J, with 9 bases between the two ends. CDR1 and CDR2 (germline): SGHNT, YENEEA. CDR3 DNA: TGTGCCAGCAGCCCAAACGGGAATGAGCAGTTCTTC. Translating gives CASSPNGNEQFF.

The chain is built from TRBV19 and TRBJ2-5; unclear D gene. Looked up from germline, CDR1 is LNHDA and CDR2 is SQIVND (reference sequence). Trimming stripped 3 bases from V and 3 bases from J, with 5 bases between. The CDR3 consists of 12 residues. CDR3 protein: CASSMSEETQYF. CDR3 DNA sequence: TGTGCCAGTAGTATGAGCGAAGAGACCCAGTACTTC.

V and J are TRBV5-5 and TRBJ2-3; 11 bases fit TRBD2. The CDR3 loop spans 16 amino acids. Germline values: CDR1 SGHKS, CDR2 YYEKEE (reference sequence). J was trimmed by 4 bases and V by 3 bases; bases with no gene match: 7. For the CDR3, the DNA is TGTGCCAGCAGCTCTATTAGCGGGAGGGGCGCAGATACGCAGTATTTT. Residues: CASSSISGRGADTQYF.

This chain joins TRBV9 and TRBJ2-7; tentative D call: TRBD2 (5 bases). V lost 4 bases, J lost 6 bases, and 8 bases lay in between. CDR3 length equals 11 residues. Looked up from germline, CDR1 is SGDLS and CDR2 is YYNGEE. CDR3 nucleotides: TGTGCCAGCAGCCGGGGTGGCGAGCAGTACTTC. Residues: CASSRGGEQYF.

This clone appeared a single time. The chain links TRBV4-3 to TRBJ1-5; possibly TRBD1 for D (6 bases). There are 18 residues in the CDR3. The germline V gene has CDR1 LGHNA and CDR2 YSLEER. Trimming shortened V by 0 bases and J by 7 bases, and 22 bases separated the two germline ends. CDR3: CASSQDPPGHHPPQPQHF. CDR3 DNA sequence: TGCGCCAGCAGCCAAGATCCTCCGGGACACCATCCCCCGCAGCCCCAGCATTTT.

CDR3 region: CASSFGQGANQPQHF. The DNA of the CDR3 is TGTGCCAGCAGCTTCGGACAGGGGGCCAATCAGCCCCAGCATTTT. The V call is TRBV7-2, the J call TRBJ1-5; 11 positions agree with TRBD1. Germline V CDR1 and CDR2: SGHTA, FQGNSA. Germline trimming cut 3 bases from V and 3 bases from J; bases unmatched to any gene: 1. The CDR3 runs to 15 residues.

This rearrangement joins TRBV27 to TRBJ1-5; 8 bases fit TRBD1. Germline CDR1 reads MNHEY; CDR2 reads SMNVEV (reference sequence). After removal of 2 bases from V and 2 bases from J, the junction contained 5 bases not matched to a gene. This CDR3 comprises 16 residues. The CDR3 region is CASSLLPTGGNQPQHF. The CDR3 DNA sequence: TGTGCCAGCAGTTTACTTCCGACAGGGGGCAATCAGCCCCAGCATTTT.

The genes are TRBV11-2 and TRBJ1-2; no clear D gene. Germline V gene data show CDR1 as SGHAT and CDR2 as FQNNGV. The V end lost 0 bases, the J end lost 4 bases, and 6 bases lay between the germline ends. The CDR3 is 13 amino acids. This chain's CDR3 is CASSLDPSYGYTF. In DNA form, the CDR3 reads TGTGCCAGCAGCTTAGATCCCAGCTATGGCTACACCTTC. Drawing the rest from reference TRBV11-2 and TRBJ1-2, the complete variable domain is EAGVAQSPRYKIIEKRQSVAFWCNPISGHATLYWYQQILGQGPKLLIQFQNNGVVDDSQLPKDRFSAERLKGVDSTLKIQPAKLEDSAVYLCASSLDPSYGYTFGSGTRLTVV.

The chain has TRBV6-5 and TRBJ1-2, with unresolved D. The CDR3 has 15 amino acids. V lost 0 bases to trimming and J lost 4 bases, with 12 bases between them. Germline-derived CDR1 and CDR2 are MNHEY and SVGAGI. This CDR3 is CASSYSGELTYGYTF. The CDR3 nucleotides are TGTGCCAGCAGTTACTCGGGAGAGTTAACCTATGGCTACACCTTC.